Listed below are T cell receptor beta chains from one sample, sequenced in a study of blood T cell repertoires in COVID-19. Sequenced by immunoSEQ multiplex PCR; TCRdb stores in-frame clones only, minus some. The table has 150,000 to 200,000 clones, roughly 91% seen once. Sequenced input: peripheral blood. Receptors were obtained from a human donor in a cohort sampled during active COVID-19. Both conserved end residues are part of each CDR3. D genes are given only for firm matches. Expanded clones get a size class; other rows say once, few or many, or leave the size out.

J: TRBJ2-7; size: .; V: TRBV14; D: TRBD2; CDR3: CASSQYSGAPYEQYF; DNA: TGTGCCAGCAGCCAGTATAGCGGGGCCCCCTACGAGCAGTACTTC
J: TRBJ1-6; size: .; V: TRBV2; D: .; CDR3: CASRQGGSPLHF; DNA: TGTGCCAGCAGACAGGGAGGGTCACCCCTCCACTTT
J: TRBJ2-7; size: once; V: TRBV4-1; D: TRBD1; CDR3: CASSHRTGTYEQYF; DNA: TGCGCCAGCAGCCACAGGACAGGGACCTACGAGCAGTACTTC
J: TRBJ1-1; size: .; V: TRBV27; D: TRBD1; CDR3: CASSPTGGWGTEAFF; DNA: TGTGCCAGCAGTCCCACAGGGGGATGGGGCACTGAAGCTTTCTTT
J: TRBJ2-1; size: .; V: TRBV20-1; D: TRBD2; CDR3: CSASSGNNEQFF; DNA: TGCAGTGCTAGTAGCGGGAACAATGAGCAGTTCTTC
J: TRBJ2-7; size: .; V: TRBV28; D: TRBD1; CDR3: CASRGQGYEQYF; DNA: TGTGCCAGCAGGGGACAGGGCTACGAGCAGTACTTC
J: TRBJ2-1; size: .; V: TRBV30; D: TRBD2; CDR3: CAWRPGAGSYNEQFF; DNA: TGTGCCTGGAGGCCGGGAGCGGGGTCTTACAATGAGCAGTTCTTC
J: TRBJ1-5; size: .; V: TRBV21-1; D: .; CDR3: CASSNDQGDSNQPQHF; DNA: TGTGCCAGCAGCAACGATCAGGGGGATAGCAATCAGCCCCAGCATTTT
J: TRBJ2-7; size: .; V: TRBV21-1; D: .; CDR3: CASSKIRAVGTDEQYF; DNA: TGTGCCAGCAGCAAAATACGGGCTGTCGGGACAGACGAGCAGTACTTC
J: TRBJ2-1; size: .; V: TRBV10-3; D: TRBD2; CDR3: CAISERLASNEQFF; DNA: TGTGCCATCAGTGAGCGACTAGCGTCAAATGAGCAGTTCTTC
J: TRBJ1-3; size: .; V: TRBV7-6; D: TRBD1; CDR3: CASSPQQGPGSGNTIYF; DNA: TGTGCCAGCAGCCCACAACAGGGGCCCGGCTCTGGAAACACCATATATTTT
J: TRBJ2-3; size: .; V: TRBV3-1/TRBV3-2; D: TRBD2; CDR3: CASSQVGLAGVSSTDTQYF; DNA: TGTGCCAGCAGCCAAGTTGGACTAGCGGGGGTTTCTAGCACAGATACGCAGTATTTT
J: TRBJ2-2; size: .; V: TRBV6-2/TRBV6-3; D: .; CDR3: CASSYVAYTAGELFF; DNA: TGTGCCAGCAGTTATGTCGCGTATACGGCCGGGGAGCTGTTTTTT
J: TRBJ2-3; size: .; V: TRBV19; D: TRBD1; CDR3: CASSIGQGADTQYF; DNA: TGTGCCAGTAGTATCGGACAGGGTGCAGATACGCAGTATTTT
J: TRBJ2-3; size: .; V: TRBV30; D: TRBD2; CDR3: CAWTPISLRSGGTDTQYF; DNA: TGTGCCTGGACTCCCATTTCCCTTCGGAGCGGGGGCACAGATACGCAGTATTTT
J: TRBJ2-1; size: .; V: TRBV29-1; D: .; CDR3: CSVVTVNEQFF; DNA: TGCAGCGTTGTGACAGTTAATGAGCAGTTCTTC
J: TRBJ2-2; size: .; V: TRBV7-9; D: .; CDR3: CASSYSGTPNTGELFF; DNA: TGTGCCAGCAGCTACTCCGGGACACCGAACACCGGGGAGCTGTTTTTT
J: TRBJ1-1; size: once; V: TRBV29-1; D: .; CDR3: CSVEDGEENTEAFF; DNA: TGCAGCGTTGAAGATGGGGAGGAGAACACTGAAGCTTTCTTT
J: TRBJ2-7; size: .; V: TRBV28; D: TRBD1; CDR3: CASSPRSEQGQAPYEQYF; DNA: TGTGCCAGCAGTCCGCGTAGCGAACAGGGACAGGCCCCCTACGAGCAGTACTTC
J: TRBJ1-6; size: .; V: TRBV13; D: .; CDR3: CASSLRTDYNSPLHF; DNA: TGTGCCAGCAGCTTACGGACAGACTATAATTCACCCCTCCACTTT
J: TRBJ2-5; size: .; V: TRBV3-1/TRBV3-2; D: .; CDR3: CASSQARLGGTQYF; DNA: TGTGCCAGCAGCCAAGCCCGTTTGGGGGGGACCCAGTACTTC
J: TRBJ1-1; size: .; V: TRBV3-1/TRBV3-2; D: TRBD1; CDR3: CASSLQGATRNTEAFF; DNA: TGTGCCAGCAGCCTACAGGGGGCGACGAGGAACACTGAAGCTTTCTTT
J: TRBJ1-2; size: .; V: TRBV6-2/TRBV6-3; D: .; CDR3: CASSYSSIWTDLNYGYTF; DNA: TGTGCCAGCAGTTACTCGAGTATTTGGACAGATCTTAACTATGGCTACACCTTC
J: TRBJ2-7; size: .; V: TRBV2; D: TRBD1; CDR3: CASRVDRVLDF; DNA: TGTGCCAGCAGGGTCGACAGGGTTTTGGACTTC
J: TRBJ2-7; size: .; V: TRBV4-2; D: TRBD1; CDR3: CASSPGTGYNDEQYF; DNA: TGTGCCAGCAGCCCCGGGACAGGGTACAACGACGAGCAGTACTTC
J: TRBJ2-7; size: .; V: TRBV10-3; D: .; CDR3: CAISEGPGNAYEQYF; DNA: TGTGCCATCAGTGAGGGGCCAGGGAACGCCTACGAGCAGTACTTC
J: TRBJ1-2; size: .; V: TRBV6-5; D: .; CDR3: CASESNYGYTF; DNA: TGTGCCAGCGAGAGTAACTATGGCTACACCTTC
J: TRBJ2-7; size: .; V: TRBV10-2; D: TRBD1; CDR3: CASSGLTGGDDYEQYF; DNA: TGCGCCAGCAGTGGGTTGACAGGGGGTGATGACTACGAGCAGTACTTC
J: TRBJ1-2; size: once; V: TRBV7-9; D: TRBD1; CDR3: CASSMTGQGAAYGYTF; DNA: TGTGCCAGCTCCATGACGGGGCAGGGGGCTGCCTATGGCTACACCTTC
J: TRBJ1-1; size: .; V: TRBV5-1; D: TRBD1; CDR3: CASSPTGYGTEAFF; DNA: TGCGCCAGCAGCCCGACAGGGTATGGCACTGAAGCTTTCTTT
J: TRBJ2-2; size: .; V: TRBV18; D: .; CDR3: CASHRITGELFF; DNA: TGTGCCAGCCACAGGATCACCGGGGAGCTGTTTTTT
J: TRBJ1-1; size: .; V: TRBV19; D: TRBD1; CDR3: CASSIGQGANEAFF; DNA: TGTGCCAGTAGTATAGGGCAGGGGGCCAATGAAGCTTTCTTT
J: TRBJ2-1; size: .; V: TRBV12-5; D: .; CDR3: CASGSPQGGAPYNEQFF; DNA: TGTGCTAGTGGTTCCCCCCAAGGGGGGGCCCCTTACAATGAGCAGTTCTTC
J: TRBJ2-1; size: .; V: TRBV9; D: .; CDR3: CASSEQGWGGNEQFF; DNA: TGTGCCAGCAGTGAACAGGGCTGGGGGGGGAATGAGCAGTTCTTC
J: TRBJ1-2; size: many; V: TRBV19; D: .; CDR3: CASKPDRLVYGYTF; DNA: TGTGCCAGTAAACCCGACAGGCTGGTATATGGCTACACCTTC
J: TRBJ2-7; size: .; V: TRBV10-1; D: TRBD1; CDR3: CASSDGQASVREQYF; DNA: TGCGCCAGCAGTGATGGACAGGCGAGCGTCCGCGAGCAGTACTTC
J: TRBJ2-5; size: .; V: TRBV27; D: TRBD2; CDR3: CASREPGLAVETQYF; DNA: TGTGCCAGCAGAGAGCCAGGACTAGCTGTCGAGACCCAGTACTTC
J: TRBJ1-1; size: .; V: TRBV2; D: .; CDR3: CASSAVTEAFF; DNA: TGTGCCAGCAGTGCAGTCACTGAAGCTTTCTTT
J: TRBJ2-7; size: .; V: TRBV6-1; D: TRBD1; CDR3: CASSEEAGGTYEQYF; DNA: TGTGCCAGCAGTGAAGAGGCAGGGGGTACCTACGAGCAGTACTTC
J: TRBJ2-6; size: .; V: TRBV28; D: .; CDR3: CASRLTGSGGANVLTF; DNA: TGTGCCAGCAGGCTCACAGGGTCGGGAGGGGCCAACGTCCTGACTTTC
J: TRBJ2-3; size: few; V: TRBV27; D: .; CDR3: CASRWSAVLTDTQYF; DNA: TGTGCCAGCAGGTGGTCGGCGGTCCTCACAGATACGCAGTATTTT
J: TRBJ2-1; size: .; V: TRBV5-4; D: .; CDR3: CASSQRDEQFF; DNA: TGTGCCAGCAGCCAGAGGGATGAGCAGTTCTTC
J: TRBJ2-7; size: once; V: TRBV27; D: .; CDR3: CASSPYGGEYEQYF; DNA: TGTGCCAGCAGTCCCTATGGGGGCGAATACGAGCAGTACTTC
J: TRBJ1-1; size: once; V: TRBV3-1/TRBV3-2; D: TRBD1; CDR3: CASSLDRGSTEAFF; DNA: TGTGCCAGCAGCCTTGACAGGGGGAGCACTGAAGCTTTCTTT